This T cell receptor beta chain was observed in a study of T cell responses to AZD1222 COVID-19 vaccine. Study observations and caveats: Researchers took repertoire samples only after the peak T cell response had come. Donors were largely white British and mainly female; clonal diversity was possibly underestimated.

The V gene's germline CDR1 is MNHEY and CDR2 SVGEGT. V gave up 6 bases and J gave up 6 bases; unmatched junction bases: 7. This CDR3 has 14 amino acids. This clone appeared once. Its cognate antigen is unknown. Using immunoSEQ multiplex PCR, the repertoire was profiled, and TCRdb retains in-frame clones only, with some absent. Of more than 20,000 clones listed, more than 75% were seen once; the top ten hold around a third. Sequences were derived from peripheral blood, sampled 28 days after the second AZD1222 dose. The clonotype comes from an adult who received the AZD1222 COVID-19 vaccine. V usage is TRBV6-2 or TRBV6-3 and J usage is TRBJ1-5, with 8 positions matching TRBD1. Here the CDR3 reads CASSRGQGSQPQHF. CDR3 in DNA: TGTGCCAGCAGCCGCGGACAGGGAAGTCAGCCCCAGCATTTT.